This T cell receptor beta chain comes out of a study of spatial heterogeneity in lung cancer. Carried by each TCR cDNA molecule was a unique molecular identifier. TCRdb analysed the 5' RACE reads with MiXCR anew, one entry per CDR3 protein. The repertoire holds approximately 50,000 distinct CDR3 sequences, with roughly 7% as singletons. Losses at the gene ends were 4 bases for V and 4 bases for J; bases not matched to a gene: 17. The CDR3 sequence is 18 residues long. Germline-derived CDR1 and CDR2 are MGHRA and YSYEKL. Indicated time point: blood at routine non-recurrence follow-up after resection. Unsorted whole RNA samples from tumor, nontumor lung or frozen PBMC were sequenced.

This sequence joins TRBV4-1 and TRBJ2-5, with 8 bases matching TRBD2. The TCR originated in a female donor with early-stage non-small cell lung cancer. The specimen comprised PBMCs, sampled at follow-up. The CDR3 loop is CASSPSGAGGALGETQYF. CDR3 bases: TGCGCCAGCAGCCCCTCGGGGGCGGGGGGAGCCTTGGGAGAGACCCAGTACTTC.